The rows below give T cell receptor beta chains drawn from one sample of a study of T cell repertoires in cytomegalovirus infection. From the reads, TCRdb called clonotypes with MiXCR, one entry per CDR3 protein. In the table there are nearly 550,000 distinct CDR3 sequences, more than 15% of which are singletons. The sample was CD8+ T cells from PBMCs. The receptors shown here come from a human donor in good health (CMV status not recorded). Some clones in this sample may be carry-over from other donors' samples. The CDR3 runs from the conserved cysteine through the conserved F or W. A D gene is named only where the DNA matches it firmly. Rows give clone size only sometimes, using once, few, many, or a class for an expanded clone.

v_call: TRBV3-1
d_call: TRBD2
clone_size: .
j_call: TRBJ2-1
cdr3_nt: TGTGCCAGCAGCCGATCCCTAACTAGCGGGGGGGACAATGAGCAGTTCTTC
cdr3_aa: CASSRSLTSGGDNEQFF

v_call: TRBV7-9
d_call: .
clone_size: .
j_call: TRBJ2-1
cdr3_nt: TGTGCCAGCAGCATCCGGGACACCTTTTTGCATGAGCAGTTCTTC
cdr3_aa: CASSIRDTFLHEQFF

v_call: TRBV7-6
d_call: TRBD1
clone_size: many
j_call: TRBJ1-2
cdr3_nt: TGTGCCAGCAGGGGAGGACAGGGGGCCTACTATGGCTACACCTTC
cdr3_aa: CASRGGQGAYYGYTF

v_call: TRBV19
d_call: .
clone_size: few
j_call: TRBJ2-6
cdr3_nt: TGTGCCAGTAGTAACGTCGACTCTGGGGCCAACGTCCTGACTTTC
cdr3_aa: CASSNVDSGANVLTF

v_call: TRBV7-9
d_call: .
clone_size: few
j_call: TRBJ2-7
cdr3_nt: TGTGCCAGCAGCTTAGGCCAGGGGGGGGCGTACGAGCAGTACTTC
cdr3_aa: CASSLGQGGAYEQYF

v_call: TRBV20-1
d_call: TRBD1
clone_size: few
j_call: TRBJ2-6
cdr3_nt: TGCAGTGCTAGGCGGCAGGGGGCGTCTGGGGCCAACGTCCTGACTTTC
cdr3_aa: CSARRQGASGANVLTF

v_call: TRBV2
d_call: .
clone_size: many
j_call: TRBJ2-1
cdr3_nt: TGTGCCAGCAGTGAAGCGCCGTCAGGTTACAATGAGCAGTTCTTC
cdr3_aa: CASSEAPSGYNEQFF

v_call: TRBV7-9
d_call: .
clone_size: many
j_call: TRBJ2-4
cdr3_nt: TGTGCCAGCAGCCCTGTTAGCGGAGCCAAAAACATTCAGTACTTC
cdr3_aa: CASSPVSGAKNIQYF

v_call: TRBV2
d_call: TRBD1
clone_size: .
j_call: TRBJ1-1
cdr3_nt: TGTGCCAGCCGCCAGACAGGGGGCACCGGCCCGGATGAAGCTTTCTTT
cdr3_aa: CASRQTGGTGPDEAFF

v_call: TRBV3-1
d_call: .
clone_size: .
j_call: TRBJ2-3
cdr3_nt: TGTGCCAGCAGCCAAGCTTCCGGGCGACGTAGAGATACGCAGTATTTT
cdr3_aa: CASSQASGRRRDTQYF

v_call: TRBV12-3/TRBV12-4
d_call: TRBD1
clone_size: few
j_call: TRBJ1-1
cdr3_nt: TGTGCCAGCAGTGCGCAGGGGGCGGACACTGAAGCTTTCTTT
cdr3_aa: CASSAQGADTEAFF

v_call: TRBV14
d_call: .
clone_size: many
j_call: TRBJ1-2
cdr3_nt: TGTGCCAGCAGCCCCGGGATTAACTATGGCTACACCTTC
cdr3_aa: CASSPGINYGYTF

v_call: TRBV9
d_call: .
clone_size: few
j_call: TRBJ2-2
cdr3_nt: TGTGCCAGCAGCGTAGTCTCCACCGGGGAGCTGTTTTTT
cdr3_aa: CASSVVSTGELFF

v_call: TRBV10-3
d_call: .
clone_size: .
j_call: TRBJ1-5
cdr3_nt: TGTGCCATCAGTCGTTCCGACAGCCCGTATAGCAATCAGCCCCAGCATTTT
cdr3_aa: CAISRSDSPYSNQPQHF

v_call: TRBV28
d_call: TRBD1
clone_size: few
j_call: TRBJ1-1
cdr3_nt: TGTGCCAGCAGTTCACGCACGGGACAGGGCCCCACTGAAGCTTTCTTT
cdr3_aa: CASSSRTGQGPTEAFF

v_call: TRBV28
d_call: TRBD2
clone_size: few
j_call: TRBJ2-2
cdr3_nt: TGTGCCAGCAGTTTATTCGGACAGGAGGGGACTAGCGGGAGAAACGGGGAGCTGTTTTTT
cdr3_aa: CASSLFGQEGTSGRNGELFF

v_call: TRBV12-3/TRBV12-4
d_call: TRBD1
clone_size: .
j_call: TRBJ2-5
cdr3_nt: TGTGCCAGCAGTCCAGAGACAGGGGTGGAGACCCAGTACTTC
cdr3_aa: CASSPETGVETQYF

v_call: TRBV19
d_call: .
clone_size: few
j_call: TRBJ2-3
cdr3_nt: TGTGCCAGTAGTATGGGGGCGGGGGACACAGATACGCAGTATTTT
cdr3_aa: CASSMGAGDTDTQYF

v_call: TRBV11-2
d_call: .
clone_size: .
j_call: TRBJ2-5
cdr3_nt: TGTGCCAGCAGCTTAGAACAGGCAACCGGAGAGACCCAGTACTTC
cdr3_aa: CASSLEQATGETQYF

v_call: TRBV19
d_call: .
clone_size: many
j_call: TRBJ1-2
cdr3_nt: TGTGCCAGTAGTATAGATGGCCGAACTAACTATGGCTACACCTTC
cdr3_aa: CASSIDGRTNYGYTF

v_call: TRBV2
d_call: .
clone_size: many
j_call: TRBJ2-5
cdr3_nt: TGTGCCAGCAGTCCTCTATCGTCGGGGGATCAAGAGACCCAGTACTTC
cdr3_aa: CASSPLSSGDQETQYF

v_call: TRBV7-2
d_call: .
clone_size: many
j_call: TRBJ2-3
cdr3_nt: TGTGCCAGCAGCTTAGAGGTGGGAGGACATACGCAGTATTTT
cdr3_aa: CASSLEVGGHTQYF

v_call: TRBV29-1
d_call: TRBD2
clone_size: .
j_call: TRBJ2-1
cdr3_nt: TGCAGCGTTGAAGGGCTAGCGGGGGGGTGTCCAAACAATGAGCAGTTCTTC
cdr3_aa: CSVEGLAGGCPNNEQFF

v_call: TRBV14
d_call: TRBD1
clone_size: many
j_call: TRBJ2-7
cdr3_nt: TGTGCCAGCACGGGGACAGAGTCCTACGAGCAGTACTTC
cdr3_aa: CASTGTESYEQYF

v_call: TRBV19
d_call: .
clone_size: many
j_call: TRBJ2-2
cdr3_nt: TGTGCCAGTAGTATCTGGGAAGTCACCGGGGAGCTGTTTTTT
cdr3_aa: CASSIWEVTGELFF

v_call: TRBV14
d_call: .
clone_size: .
j_call: TRBJ2-7
cdr3_nt: TGTGCCAGCAGCCAAGACAGGAGCTCCTACGAGCAGTACTTC
cdr3_aa: CASSQDRSSYEQYF